One sample yielded the 28 T cell receptor beta chains listed below, sequenced in a study of shared T cell receptors in the human thymus. Some clones are missing from TCRdb's copy, which holds only in-frame ones; the method was immunoSEQ multiplex PCR. The sample consists of some 700,000 clones, 88% of them appearing once. The data also belong to a second study, concerning human thymus T cells.

The sample taken for sequencing was thymocytes. The receptors originated from a boy less than two years old with a congenital heart defect.

The rearrangement joins TRBV30 to TRBJ2-7, with a tentative D call TRBD1 (7 bases). The germline V gene encodes CDR1 GTSNPN and CDR2 SVGIG (reference sequence). Between the trimmed V and J ends, which lost 5 bases and 6 bases, there was a span of 26 bases. The CDR3 runs 16 residues. CDR3 sequence (DNA): TGTGCCTGGGGGAGGACTGGGGACAGAGCCCCTTCCGAGCAGTACTTC. Encoded protein: CAWGRTGDRAPSEQYF.

V gene TRBV11-2 combines with J gene TRBJ2-3, with TRBD2 as a possible D gene (5 bases). V lost 0 bases to trimming and J lost 1 base, with 11 bases between them. Germline loops: CDR1 SGHAT, CDR2 FQNNGV. The CDR3 length is 16 residues. Here the CDR3 DNA reads TGTGCCAGCAGCTTAGAGGGGAGTAGCGGCACAGATACGCAGTATTTT. As protein: CASSLEGSSGTDTQYF.

CDR3 protein: CASSWGLAGVREYF. The CDR3 DNA follows: TGTGCCAGCAGTTGGGGACTAGCGGGAGTGAGGGAGTACTTC. The chain joins TRBV27 to TRBJ2-7, with 14 nucleotides matching TRBD2. J gave up 11 bases and V 4 bases, and 7 bases lay outside the gene matches. This CDR3 is built from 14 residues. Germline V CDR1 and CDR2: MNHEY, SMNVEV (reference sequence).

This chain uses TRBV7-6 with TRBJ2-7; D may be TRBD1 (5 bases). V lost 1 base and J lost 0, with 13 bases in between. The CDR3 runs to 16 residues. Per the germline V gene, CDR1 is SGHVS and CDR2 is FNYEAQ. As DNA, the CDR3 is TGTGCCAGCAGCTTAGATAGAGGCACAGGCTCCTACGAGCAGTACTTC. This encodes CASSLDRGTGSYEQYF.

This sequence joins TRBV6-1 and TRBJ2-7, with a weak D call TRBD2 (6 bases). Trimming stripped 8 bases from V and 4 bases from J, with 15 bases between. CDR3 length: 13 residues. In germline, CDR1 is MNHNS, CDR2 SASEGT. CDR3 sequence: CASDFLGGYEQYF. For the CDR3, the DNA is TGTGCCAGCGATTTCCTCGGGGGTTACGAGCAGTACTTC.

In this sample, this clone turned up once. The V and J genes are TRBV9 and TRBJ2-3; 9 bases line up with TRBD1. Germline trimming cut 2 bases from V and 2 bases from J; bases unmatched to any gene: 15. Germline lookup yields CDR1 SGDLS and CDR2 YYNGEE. The CDR3 is made up of 19 amino acids. The CDR3 sequence: CASSVLEGQGGPHTDTQYF. The DNA for the CDR3 is TGTGCCAGCAGCGTTTTGGAGGGACAGGGAGGTCCCCACACAGATACGCAGTATTTT.

The chain couples TRBV21-1 to TRBJ2-7; TRBD1 reflects the table's D call only, with no check against the DNA. TRBV21-1 is a pseudogene locus. The length of the CDR3 is 17 residues. The CDR3 here is CASARTGDYRRDGEQYF. DNA of the CDR3: TGTGCCAGCGCCCGGACAGGGGACTACCGAAGGGACGGCGAGCAGTACTTC.

This chain joins TRBV5-1 and TRBJ1-1, with D possibly TRBD1 on 6 matching bases. Trimming left V 7 bases short and J 3 bases short, with 16 bases between. CDR1 and CDR2 from the germline V gene are SGHRS and YFSETQ. There are 14 residues in the CDR3. In nucleotides, the CDR3 is TGCGCCAGCGAGGGGGGGACACCGTACACTGAAGCTTTCTTT. It yields the protein CASEGGTPYTEAFF.

As concerns this clone: Other DNA sequences in this sample translate to the same CDR3. CDR3 DNA sequence: TGCGCCAGCAGCCAGACTAGCGGAACCTACAATGAGCAGTTCTTC. It encodes CASSQTSGTYNEQFF. The genes are TRBV4-3 and TRBJ2-1, with 9 bases matching TRBD2. With V trimmed by 3 bases and J by 2 bases, 2 bases remained unmatched. This CDR3 comprises 15 residues. Germline V lookup: CDR1 LGHNA, CDR2 YSLEER.

This sequence joins TRBV4-3 and TRBJ2-3, with D maybe TRBD2 (5 bases). The V end lost 0 bases, the J end lost 2 bases, and 12 bases lay between the germline ends. The CDR3 is made up of 16 amino acids. CDR1 is LGHNA, CDR2 YSLEER, per germline. CDR3 bases: TGCGCCAGCAGCCAAGAGATGCTGGGAGTCACAGATACGCAGTATTTT. It specifies CASSQEMLGVTDTQYF.

The sample holds one count of this clone. This rearrangement joins TRBV2 to TRBJ1-2; D unclear. Looked up from germline, CDR1 is SNHLY and CDR2 is FYNNEI. Trimming pared 3 bases from V and 8 bases from J, leaving 10 bases between. The CDR3 spans 12 residues. The CDR3, as DNA: TGTGCCAGCAGTGAGAGGCCGCCAGGCTACACCTTC. Protein sequence: CASSERPPGYTF.

The chain uses TRBV7-2 and TRBJ1-5; D unresolved. Germline V CDR1 and CDR2: SGHTA, FQGNSA. V lost 5 bases, J lost 5 bases, and 16 bases lay in between. The CDR3 has 15 residues. Here the CDR3 reads CASSPQMERYQPQHF. CDR3 in DNA: TGTGCCAGCAGCCCCCAGATGGAGAGATATCAGCCCCAGCATTTT.

This chain links TRBV5-1 with TRBJ1-4; 11 nucleotides agree with TRBD1. The CDR3 runs 15 residues. Germline V CDR1 and CDR2: SGHRS, YFSETQ. The V segment lost 4 bases and the J segment 6 bases; nucleotides outside the gene matches: 5. The CDR3: CASSPGTGGDEKLFF. The CDR3 DNA sequence: TGCGCCAGCAGCCCTGGGACAGGGGGAGATGAAAAACTGTTTTTT.

This chain uses TRBV27 with TRBJ1-5, with 10 positions matching TRBD1. V gave up 2 bases and J gave up 3 bases; unmatched junction bases: 16. The germline V gene has CDR1 MNHEY and CDR2 SMNVEV (reference sequence). This CDR3 is built from 20 residues. The CDR3 protein is CASSLGGGTGVWGANQPQHF. The CDR3 bases are TGTGCCAGCAGTTTAGGGGGTGGGACAGGGGTATGGGGTGCCAATCAGCCCCAGCATTTT.

The rearrangement links TRBV25-1 to TRBJ2-5, with TRBD2 as a possible D gene (6 bases). V was trimmed by 6 bases and J by 5 bases, leaving 19 bases between them. This CDR3 is built from 15 residues. In germline, CDR1 is MGHDK, CDR2 SYGVNS. CDR3 protein: CASSPGSSWYETQYF. CDR3 DNA sequence: TGTGCCAGCAGCCCCGGGAGTTCCTGGTATGAGACCCAGTACTTC.

The chain uses TRBV6-5 and TRBJ2-5, with D possibly matching TRBD2 (6 bases). Germline CDR1 is MNHEY and CDR2 is SVGAGI. V lost 4 bases to trimming and J lost 5 bases, with 17 bases between them. This CDR3 is built from 15 residues. CDR3: CASSFEEGRRETQYF. The CDR3 region has the DNA TGTGCCAGCAGTTTCGAGGAGGGCCGTAGGGAGACCCAGTACTTC.

On this clone itself: This CDR3 is also generated by other DNA sequences in the sample. This chain joins TRBV19 and TRBJ1-1; D not certain. The CDR3 has 12 residues. Per the germline V gene, CDR1 is LNHDA and CDR2 is SQIVND (reference sequence). The V and J ends lost 3 bases and 5 bases respectively, with 7 bases between them. DNA for the CDR3: TGTGCCAGTAGTATCGGTGTGACTGAAGCTTTCTTT. Translating it yields CASSIGVTEAFF.

J is TRBJ2-3 and V is TRBV30; TRBD1 is a possible D gene (6 bases). From germline, CDR1 is GTSNPN and CDR2 SVGIG (reference sequence). There are 15 residues in the CDR3. Trimming cost V 2 bases and J 2 bases, with 14 bases left between them. The CDR3 is CAWSHGDILTDTQYF. CDR3 DNA sequence: TGTGCCTGGAGTCATGGGGACATACTCACAGATACGCAGTATTTT.

The rearrangement uses TRBV25-1 and TRBJ2-1; TRBD2 agrees at 15 bases. Germline lookup yields CDR1 MGHDK and CDR2 SYGVNS. This CDR3 is 16 amino acids long. V dropped 2 bases and J dropped 9; count of bases not matched to a gene: 5. This chain's CDR3 is CASSERTSGRVSEQFF. CDR3 DNA sequence: TGTGCCAGCAGTGAACGGACTAGCGGGAGGGTTAGTGAGCAGTTCTTC.

The chain joins TRBV7-9 to TRBJ2-7; TRBD2 aligns across 7 bases. Germline V CDR1 and CDR2: SEHNR, FQNEAQ (reference sequence). With 2 bases clipped from V and 0 bases from J, the junction kept 7 bases outside the gene matches. This CDR3 contains 16 residues. CDR3 in amino acids: CASSLNIGGSSYEQYF. The CDR3, as DNA: TGTGCCAGCAGCTTAAACATCGGGGGGAGCTCCTACGAGCAGTACTTC.

The V gene is TRBV7-9, the J gene TRBJ1-5, with D possibly TRBD1 on 5 matching bases. The length of the CDR3 is 13 residues. From germline, CDR1 is SEHNR and CDR2 FQNEAQ (reference sequence). V was shortened by 6 bases and J by 7 bases, with 13 bases between the two germline ends. The CDR3 loop reads CASSERRGQPQHF. The DNA of the CDR3 is TGTGCCAGCAGTGAACGGAGGGGCCAGCCCCAGCATTTT.

The J gene is TRBJ2-7, the V gene TRBV7-8, with D unresolved. This CDR3 is built from 13 residues. The V end was cut by 2 bases, the J end by 5 bases, with 10 bases between. Germline V gene data show CDR1 as SGHVS and CDR2 as FQNEAQ. This CDR3 reads CASSLQVWDEQYF. DNA for the CDR3: TGTGCCAGCAGCTTACAGGTCTGGGACGAGCAGTACTTC.

This rearrangement joins TRBV30 to TRBJ2-7; 14 nucleotides line up with TRBD2. The length of the CDR3 is 17 residues. Germline-derived CDR1 and CDR2 are GTSNPN and SVGIG (reference sequence). Trimming took 8 bases from V and 6 from J; bases not matched to a gene: 18. The CDR3 reads CARNGTSGRGSRFEQYF. As DNA, the CDR3 is TGTGCCCGAAATGGGACTAGCGGGAGAGGGAGTCGCTTCGAGCAGTACTTC.

The chain recombines TRBV4-1 with TRBJ1-1; 12 bases line up with TRBD1. CDR3 length: 17 amino acids. J was trimmed by 1 base and V by 4 bases; bases with no gene match: 7. Germline lookup yields CDR1 MGHRA and CDR2 YSYEKL. The CDR3, as DNA: TGCGCCAGCAGCCGCAGGGACAGGGGGCGCCCGAACACTGAAGCTTTCTTT. Its protein product is CASSRRDRGRPNTEAFF.

There are a few counts of this clone. The chain joins TRBV20-1 to TRBJ2-7; D gene unclear. Germline lookup yields CDR1 DFQATT and CDR2 SNEGSKA (reference sequence). This CDR3 has 11 residues. The V gene lost 4 bases and the J gene lost 0 bases, with 4 bases spanning the gap. Written as DNA, the CDR3 is TGCAGTGCTATTTACTCCTACGAGCAGTACTTC. This encodes CSAIYSYEQYF.

The V gene is TRBV5-1, the J gene TRBJ2-3; TRBD1 matches at 9 bases. The V and J ends lost 7 bases and 0 bases, in that order; junction bases with no gene match: 9. In germline, CDR1 is SGHRS, CDR2 YFSETQ. The CDR3 extends over 16 amino acids. The CDR3 coding sequence is TGCGCCAGCTCCCTACGAGGGACAGGGAGCACAGATACGCAGTATTTT. Its protein is CASSLRGTGSTDTQYF.

This clone has just one count. The chain couples TRBV4-1 to TRBJ2-7; 9 bases map to TRBD1. CDR1 is MGHRA, CDR2 YSYEKL, per germline. The CDR3 contains 14 residues. Trimming removed 4 bases from V and 6 bases from J; junction bases left unmatched: 7. CDR3 nucleotides: TGCGCCAGCAGCCCGATCCCGACAGGGGGCGAGCAGTACTTC. Protein: CASSPIPTGGEQYF.

V is TRBV10-3 and J is TRBJ2-7; 12 bases match TRBD2. V shed 4 bases, J shed 0 bases, and the junction held 7 bases outside the gene matches. The germline V gene has CDR1 ENHRY and CDR2 SYGVKD. The CDR3 is 17 residues long. The CDR3 protein is CAISVTSGSIGSYEQYF. The CDR3 coding sequence is TGTGCCATCAGTGTGACTAGCGGGAGTATCGGCTCCTACGAGCAGTACTTC.